This entry lists 21 T cell receptor beta chains sequenced from one sample in a study of T cell clusters in autoimmune cytopenias. TRB was amplified from 250 ng of peripheral blood genomic DNA per sample. TRB was amplified by touch-down multiplex PCR, primer pools A and B combined. Reprocessing the multiplex PCR reads, TCRdb reports a single entry for every CDR3 protein and omits DNA. The sample totals some 6,100 distinct CDR3 sequences. In addition, the sample was reused for a study of T cell repertoires in aging, cancer and after chemotherapy.

Material for sequencing was peripheral blood. These receptor sequences come from a human donor in good health.

The CDR3 spells CATSRDSSGGSNQPQHF. The chain carries TRBV15 and TRBJ1-5; TCRdb picks TRBD1, but there is no DNA to check that call. Germline CDR1 and CDR2: LNHNV and YYDKDF (reference sequence). The CDR3 has 17 amino acids. Complete variable domain (other parts from reference TRBV15 and TRBJ1-5): DAMVIQNPRYQVTQFGKPVTLSCSQTLNHNVMYWYQQKSSQAPKLLFHYYDKDFNNEADTPDNFQSRRPNTSFCFLDIRSPGLGDTAMYLCATSRDSSGGSNQPQHFGDGTRLSIL.

The rearrangement links TRBV6-5 to TRBJ1-3; TCRdb picks TRBD1, but there is no DNA to check that call. The CDR3 is 16 amino acids. Germline V lookup: CDR1 MNHEY, CDR2 SVGAGI. CDR3 loop: CASSRQGGGDGNTIYF.

Its frequency marks this clonotype as medium-sized. The chain links TRBV6-5 to TRBJ1-2; TCRdb indicates TRBD1, and absent DNA this call remains unverified. The CDR3 consists of 15 residues. Germline V lookup: CDR1 MNHEY, CDR2 SVGAGI. CDR3 sequence reads: CASSAGTGSDYGYTF.

The V call is TRBV14, the J call TRBJ1-2; the D call of TRBD1 rests on TCRdb alone, since no DNA is present to check it. In germline, CDR1 is SGHDN, CDR2 FVKESK. The CDR3 covers 17 residues. The CDR3 is CASSQAWSRGDGGGYTF.

Judged by frequency, this clonotype is medium-sized. The chain combines TRBV27 with TRBJ2-3; the TCRdb call, TRBD1, lacks DNA for checking. This CDR3 spans 16 amino acids. Germline values: CDR1 MNHEY, CDR2 SMNVEV (reference sequence). The CDR3 reads CASSLSPAGLTDTQYF.

The chain joins TRBV7-9 to TRBJ2-2. The length of the CDR3 is 15 residues. In germline, CDR1 is SEHNR, CDR2 FQNEAQ (reference sequence). This chain's CDR3 is CASSLDGTGTGELFF. The variable domain in full, with the rest retrieved from reference TRBV7-9 and TRBJ2-2, is DTGVSQNPRHKITKRGQNVTFRCDPISEHNRLYWYRQTLGQGPEFLTYFQNEAQLEKSRLLSDRFSAERPKGSFSTLEIQRTEQGDSAMYLCASSLDGTGTGELFFGEGSRLTVL.

J is TRBJ2-1 and V is TRBV19; as DNA is missing, the TRBD2 call by TCRdb cannot be tested. This CDR3 has 14 residues. Germline CDR1 and CDR2: LNHDA and SQIVND (reference sequence). Here the CDR3 reads CASSQTSGGTYQFF.

The chain has TRBV7-2 and TRBJ1-2; there is no DNA to check the TCRdb D call of TRBD1. There are 13 residues in the CDR3. Germline-derived CDR1 and CDR2 are SGHTA and FQGNSA. CDR3 amino acids: CASSTTGIYGYTF.

This rearrangement joins TRBV5-6 to TRBJ1-1; lacking DNA, the TRBD1 call made by TCRdb goes unchecked. The CDR3 has 15 amino acids. Germline CDR1 and CDR2: SGHDT and YYEEEE. The CDR3 is CASSRSRDTHTEAFF.

V gene TRBV6-1 combines with J gene TRBJ2-1; TCRdb returns TRBD2, unconfirmable since there is no DNA. The CDR3 contains 15 residues. Germline CDR1 and CDR2: MNHNS and SASEGT. The CDR3 loop reads CASSGGGGAGSEQFF.

This clonotype is called medium-sized based on its frequency. CDR3 sequence: CSVGTGANYGYTF. The V call is TRBV29-1, the J call TRBJ1-2; TCRdb indicates TRBD1, and absent DNA this call remains unverified. The V gene's germline CDR1 is SQVTM and CDR2 ANQGSEA. The CDR3 is 13 residues long. Variable domain in full (rest from reference TRBV29-1 and TRBJ1-2): SAVISQKPSRDICQRGTSLTIQCQVDSQVTMMFWYRQQPGQSLTLIATANQGSEATYESGFVIDKFPISRPNLTFSTLTVSNMSPEDSSIYLCSVGTGANYGYTFGSGTRLTVV.

This sequence joins TRBV27 and TRBJ1-6; absent DNA, TCRdb's TRBD1 call cannot be checked. Per the germline V gene, CDR1 is MNHEY and CDR2 is SMNVEV (reference sequence). This CDR3 has 16 residues. The CDR3: CASCSGPPWGNSPLHF.

V gene TRBV6-1 combines with J gene TRBJ1-3; without DNA, the TCRdb call of TRBD1 cannot be checked. The CDR3 loop spans 14 amino acids. Germline V CDR1 and CDR2: MNHNS, SASEGT. The CDR3 reads CASSGTDSGNTIYF.

The genes are TRBV20-1 and TRBJ1-2; the TCRdb D gene call, TRBD1, has no DNA to confirm it. CDR1 is DFQATT and CDR2 is SNEGSKA in the germline V gene (reference sequence). The CDR3 totals 14 residues. The CDR3 sequence: CSARGQGILYGYTF.

The chain links TRBV6-5 to TRBJ1-6. Germline V gene sequence: CDR1 MNHEY, CDR2 SVGAGI. CDR3 length equals 18 residues. This CDR3 is CASSYEGSGTAYNSPLHF.

The chain has TRBV15 and TRBJ1-1; TCRdb's D call of TRBD1 is untestable without DNA. This CDR3 is 19 amino acids long. Germline CDR1 is LNHNV and CDR2 is YYDKDF (reference sequence). CDR3 loop: CATSRSKILGGGMNTEAFF.

This CDR3 reads CSAAGQGEVNTEAFF. The chain combines TRBV20-1 with TRBJ1-1; TCRdb selects TRBD1, and the lack of DNA leaves this call unchecked. This CDR3 region has 15 residues. Germline values: CDR1 DFQATT, CDR2 SNEGSKA (reference sequence).

The V and J genes are TRBV5-5 and TRBJ2-1; TCRdb designates TRBD2, a call that cannot be tested without DNA. The CDR3 spans 13 residues. Germline loops: CDR1 SGHKS, CDR2 YYEKEE (reference sequence). CDR3 residues: CASRLAGGNEQFF.

This clonotype shows up as medium-sized by frequency. The chain couples TRBV19 to TRBJ1-2. This CDR3 region has 13 residues. The germline CDR1 and CDR2 sequences are LNHDA and SQIVND (reference sequence). The CDR3 region is CASSTGGTYGYTF.

This chain uses TRBV6-4 with TRBJ1-6; with no DNA, the TCRdb D assignment of TRBD1 cannot be verified. This CDR3 is 15 amino acids long. CDR1 MRHNA and CDR2 SNTAGT come from the germline V gene. CDR3 sequence: CASSDSGGDNSPLHF.

According to its frequency, this clonotype is medium-sized. V gene TRBV5-6 combines with J gene TRBJ2-5; as DNA is missing, the TRBD1 call by TCRdb cannot be tested. The germline V gene encodes CDR1 SGHDT and CDR2 YYEEEE. The CDR3 covers 14 residues. CDR3 residues: CASSPRDSQETQYF.